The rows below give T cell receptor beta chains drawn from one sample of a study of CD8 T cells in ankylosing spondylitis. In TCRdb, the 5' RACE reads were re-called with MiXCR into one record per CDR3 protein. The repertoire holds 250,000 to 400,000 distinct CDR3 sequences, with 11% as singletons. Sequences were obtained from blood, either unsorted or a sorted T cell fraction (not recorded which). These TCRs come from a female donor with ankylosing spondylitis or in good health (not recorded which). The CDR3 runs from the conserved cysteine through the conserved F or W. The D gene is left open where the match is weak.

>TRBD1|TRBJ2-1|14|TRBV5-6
CASSLRRLGTDPFF
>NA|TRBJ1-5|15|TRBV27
CASSPRGVSNQPQHF
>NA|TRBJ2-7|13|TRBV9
CASSEGSSYEQYF
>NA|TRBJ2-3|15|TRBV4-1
CASSQVLPGADTQYF
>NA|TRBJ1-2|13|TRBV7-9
CASSFGQNYGCTF
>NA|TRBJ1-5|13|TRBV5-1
CASSPGVDQPQHF
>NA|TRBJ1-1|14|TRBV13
CASSLGLGNTEAFF
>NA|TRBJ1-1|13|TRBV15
CATQTAPYTEAFF
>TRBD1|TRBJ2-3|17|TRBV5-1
CASSPMTGASTSDTQYF
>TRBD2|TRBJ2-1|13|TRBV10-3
CAISEVLAGTMFF
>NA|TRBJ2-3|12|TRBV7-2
CASSFRSDTQYF
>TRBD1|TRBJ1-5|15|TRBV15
CATSSRDSSNQPQHF
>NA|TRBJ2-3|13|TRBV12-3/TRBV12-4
CASSLLSTDTQYF
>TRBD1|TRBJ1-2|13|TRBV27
CASRQGANYGYTF
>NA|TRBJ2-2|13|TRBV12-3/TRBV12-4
CASSLGGTGELFF
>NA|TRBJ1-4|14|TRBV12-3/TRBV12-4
CASRRTDRNEKLFF
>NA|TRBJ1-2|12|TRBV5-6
CASSTRAYGYTF
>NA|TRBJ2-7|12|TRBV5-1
CASRSRSYEQYF
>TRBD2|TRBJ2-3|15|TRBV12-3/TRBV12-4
CASRLAGGGLDTQYF
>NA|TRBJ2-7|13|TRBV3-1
CASSQGWDSEQYF
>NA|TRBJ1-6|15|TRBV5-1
CASSSTGLFNSPLHF
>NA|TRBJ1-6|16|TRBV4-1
CASSQDIRGTGSPLHF
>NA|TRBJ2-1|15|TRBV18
CASSPRLALYNEQFF
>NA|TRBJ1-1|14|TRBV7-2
CASSSRAGYTEAFF
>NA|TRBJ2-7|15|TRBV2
CASSDVAQGEGEQYF
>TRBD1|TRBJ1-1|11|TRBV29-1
CSVASGGKAFF
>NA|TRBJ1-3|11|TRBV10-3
CAIFGGNTIYF
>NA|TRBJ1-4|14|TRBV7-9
CASSSTVGAEKLFF
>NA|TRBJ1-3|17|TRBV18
CASSPRVAQGAGNTIYF
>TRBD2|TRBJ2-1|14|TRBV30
CAWGLAAPWDEQFF
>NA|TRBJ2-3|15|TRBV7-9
CASSLRDPLTDTQYF
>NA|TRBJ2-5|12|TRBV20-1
CSALTSGETQYF
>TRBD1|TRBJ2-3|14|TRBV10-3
CATEDRGDTDTQYF
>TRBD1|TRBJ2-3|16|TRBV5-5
CASSLSTGGLGDTQYF
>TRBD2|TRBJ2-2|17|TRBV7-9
CASSHKEGLGSPGELFF
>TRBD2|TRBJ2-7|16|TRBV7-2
CASSTRIGTSGYEQYF
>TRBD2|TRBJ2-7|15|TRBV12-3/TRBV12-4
CASSLSDPREGEQYF
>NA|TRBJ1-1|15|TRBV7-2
CASSLGNRVNTEAFF
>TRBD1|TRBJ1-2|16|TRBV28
CASSLTGTGLNYGYTF
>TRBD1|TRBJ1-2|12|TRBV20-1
CSAPTGMDGYTF
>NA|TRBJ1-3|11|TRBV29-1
CSVSFENTIYF
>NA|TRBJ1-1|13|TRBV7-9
CASSPPTNTEAFF
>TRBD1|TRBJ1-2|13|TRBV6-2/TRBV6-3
CASRARQGYGYTF
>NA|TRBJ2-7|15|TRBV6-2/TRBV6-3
CASSYFSGPIYEQYF
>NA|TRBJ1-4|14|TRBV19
CASSMRGSNEKLFF
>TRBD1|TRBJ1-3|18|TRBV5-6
CASSLGTGKRGMGNTIYF
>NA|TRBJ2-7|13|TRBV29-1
CSARGQGWYEQYF
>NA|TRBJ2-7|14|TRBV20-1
CSARRRGGDYEQYF
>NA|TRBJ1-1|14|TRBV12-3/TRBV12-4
CASSFGRWETEAFF
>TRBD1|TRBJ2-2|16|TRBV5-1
CASIKDRVANTGELFF
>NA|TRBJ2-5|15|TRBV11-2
CASSLEFLQGETQYF
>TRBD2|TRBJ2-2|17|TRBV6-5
CASSYSLAGGPTGELFF
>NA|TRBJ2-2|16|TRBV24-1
CATSDSHRDPTGELFF
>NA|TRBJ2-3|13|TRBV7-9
CASSGDFTDTQYF
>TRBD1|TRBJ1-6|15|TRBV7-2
CASSRPGGSIQALHF
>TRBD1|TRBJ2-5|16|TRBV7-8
CASSLVGTGGAETQYF
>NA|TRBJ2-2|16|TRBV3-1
CASSQESLVETGELFF
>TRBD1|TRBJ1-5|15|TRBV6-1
CASSATGEGNQPQHF
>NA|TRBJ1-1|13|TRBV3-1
CASSQVGLTEAFF
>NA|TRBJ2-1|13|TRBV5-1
CASSLSTYNEQFF